This TCR beta chain was sequenced during a study of blood T cells in healthy people across ages. This clonotype was observed a few times. Antigen specificity is unknown. Together with a sample-barcoded 5' primer, a J-beta primer mix was included in a second PCR lasting about 6 to 11 cycles. Via MiXCR, TCRdb re-called the 5' RACE reads, giving one row per CDR3 protein. The sample lists about 1,800,000 distinct CDR3 sequences; roughly 28% were seen once. General study results and limits: With age, beta diversity per million T cells declined roughly linearly, significantly by 35 to 40. There was no known CMV status for donors, so expanded clonotype changes were possibly confounded. Among long-lived donors, naive CD4+ cells were more numerous and diversity higher than in aged donors.

The germline V gene encodes CDR1 DFQATT and CDR2 SNEGSKA (reference sequence). J gave up 1 base and V 5 bases, and 11 bases lay outside the gene matches. The CDR3 runs 15 residues. V usage is TRBV20-1 and J usage is TRBJ2-7; TRBD2 aligns across 7 bases. This TCR was recovered from a woman in her twenties or thirties in good health. Input material: blood. This CDR3 reads CSAPQLARGSYEQYF. The CDR3 nucleotides read TGCAGTGCTCCGCAACTAGCGAGGGGTTCCTACGAGCAGTACTTC.